The source of this TCR beta chain is a study of beta chain features in type 1 diabetes. General study points: Type 1 diabetes patients showed a moderate but significant shortening of TCRB CDR3s in all four CD4+ subsets. Whether HLA type affects TCRB rearrangement stayed undetermined in the present work.

Expressed TCRB transcripts got sequenced, as all isolated RNA was reverse transcribed. Read counts averaged approximately 3.6 million for samples of naive, central memory and regulatory T cells. Profiling relied on immunoSEQ multiplex PCR, and the TCRdb table lists in-frame clones only, not all of them. Of some 350,000 clones in the sample, approximately 13% were seen once. In regard to this clone: What it binds is not known.

Sorted CD4+ subsets: naive, central memory, regulatory, stem cell-like memory (CD45RO/CCR7/CD25/CD127/CD95/CD27 panel). All of the sorted populations showed purity greater than 95%. Germline lookup yields CDR1 SGHTA and CDR2 FQGTGA. CDR3 size: 15 residues. Trimming cost V 5 bases and J 10 bases; bases outside gene matches: 7. The sequence was collected from a woman in her late teens or twenties with type 1 diabetes. The genes are TRBV7-3 and TRBJ2-1; 14 bases are a match to TRBD2. Sample: naive CD4+ T cells from blood. The CDR3 spells CASSMTSGRAGEQFF. The CDR3 bases are TGTGCCAGCAGCATGACTAGCGGGAGGGCCGGAGAGCAGTTCTTC.